This T cell receptor beta chain emerged from a study of brain T cells in children with intractable seizures. Study-wide findings and caveats: Absence of clones before surgery may stem from lower sequencing depth.

The CDR3 consists of 16 residues. Trimming removed 4 bases at V and 0 bases at J, with 14 bases between. Germline-derived CDR1 and CDR2 are MNHEY and SVGAGI. Time point meaning: blood from clinic visit 5 months post-surgery; TSC patient then seizure free. Surgery cases with the highest brain T cell transcript signatures were chosen for sequencing. Pre-surgery treatment included at least one anti-epileptic drug. Repertoires were generated with immunoSEQ multiplex PCR, while TCRdb's copy carries only in-frame clones and drops some. The table includes approximately 330,000 clones, over 85% detected once. As concerns this clone: Its target is not known.

This receptor was obtained from a boy under two years old with tuberous sclerosis and intractable seizures. This chain uses TRBV6-5 with TRBJ2-3, with D uncertain. This sample comprised peripheral blood, obtained 4 to 5 months after surgery. CDR3 amino acids: CASSSPDQHSTDTQYF. In DNA form, the CDR3 reads TGTGCCAGCAGTTCTCCGGACCAGCATAGCACAGATACGCAGTATTTT.